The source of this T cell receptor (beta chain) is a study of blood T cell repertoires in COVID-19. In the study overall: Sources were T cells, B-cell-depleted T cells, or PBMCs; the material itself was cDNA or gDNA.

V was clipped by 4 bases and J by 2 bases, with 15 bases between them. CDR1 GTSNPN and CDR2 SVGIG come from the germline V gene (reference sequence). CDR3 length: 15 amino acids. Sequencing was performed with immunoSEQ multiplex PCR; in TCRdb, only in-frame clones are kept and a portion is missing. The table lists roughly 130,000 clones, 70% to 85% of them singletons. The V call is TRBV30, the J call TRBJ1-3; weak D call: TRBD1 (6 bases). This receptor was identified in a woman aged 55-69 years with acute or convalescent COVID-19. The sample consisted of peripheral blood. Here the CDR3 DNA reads TGTGCCTGGACCCCACAGGGATTAGCTGGAAACACCATATATTTT. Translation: CAWTPQGLAGNTIYF.